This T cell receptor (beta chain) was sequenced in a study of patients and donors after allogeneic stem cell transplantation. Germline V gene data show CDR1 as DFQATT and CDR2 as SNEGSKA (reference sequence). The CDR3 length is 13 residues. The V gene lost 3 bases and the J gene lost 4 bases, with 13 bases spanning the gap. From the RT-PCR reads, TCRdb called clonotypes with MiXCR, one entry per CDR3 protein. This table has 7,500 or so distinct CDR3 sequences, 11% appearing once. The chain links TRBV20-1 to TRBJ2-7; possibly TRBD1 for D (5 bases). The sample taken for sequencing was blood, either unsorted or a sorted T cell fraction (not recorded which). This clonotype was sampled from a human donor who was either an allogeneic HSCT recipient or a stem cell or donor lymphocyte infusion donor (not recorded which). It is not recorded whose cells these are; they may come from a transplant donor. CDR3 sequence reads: CSARDSRAYEQYF. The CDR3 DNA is TGCAGTGCTAGGGATTCCAGGGCTTACGAGCAGTACTTC.